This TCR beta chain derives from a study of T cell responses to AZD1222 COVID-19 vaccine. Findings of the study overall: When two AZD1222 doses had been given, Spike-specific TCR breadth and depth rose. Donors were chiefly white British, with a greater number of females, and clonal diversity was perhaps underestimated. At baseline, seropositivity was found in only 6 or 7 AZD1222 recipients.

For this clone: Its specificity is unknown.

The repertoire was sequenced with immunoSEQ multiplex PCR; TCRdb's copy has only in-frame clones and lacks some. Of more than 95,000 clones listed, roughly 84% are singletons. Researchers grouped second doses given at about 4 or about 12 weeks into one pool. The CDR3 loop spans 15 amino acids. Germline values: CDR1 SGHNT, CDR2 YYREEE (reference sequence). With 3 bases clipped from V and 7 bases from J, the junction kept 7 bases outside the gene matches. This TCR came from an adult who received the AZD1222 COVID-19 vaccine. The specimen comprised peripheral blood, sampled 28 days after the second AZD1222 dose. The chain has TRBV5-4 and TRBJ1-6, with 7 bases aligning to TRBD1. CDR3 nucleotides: TGTGCCAGCAGCTCTGACAGGGCGTGGAATTCACCCCTCCACTTT. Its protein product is CASSSDRAWNSPLHF.